This TCR beta chain was captured by sequencing in a study of blood T cell repertoires in COVID-19. Study at large: Italy, Spain and the United States were the sources of the convalescent and acute COVID-19 samples. PBMCs, B-cell-depleted T cells, or T cells were the source of the cDNA or gDNA that made up the material.

This CDR3 region has 15 residues. Losses at the gene ends were 4 bases for V and 6 bases for J; bases not matched to a gene: 10. The germline V gene encodes CDR1 SGDLS and CDR2 YYNGEE. During active infection, Seattle patients enrolled and were then monitored through disease. Assay: immunoSEQ multiplex PCR; the TCRdb copy retains only in-frame clones and omits some. Here the sample spans 290,000 or so clones, about nine tenths being singletons. Input material: peripheral blood. This rearrangement joins TRBV9 to TRBJ2-3, with 8 bases matching TRBD2. This TCR came from a woman in her 30s with COVID-19, enrolled during active disease. CDR3 loop: CASSPTSGFPDTQYF. In DNA form, the CDR3 reads TGTGCCAGCAGCCCTACTAGCGGTTTCCCCGATACGCAGTATTTT.